Listed here are 15 T cell receptor beta chains from one sample, sequenced in a study of cytomegalovirus exposure and HLA in healthy donors. Primers: 60 Vbeta forward and 13 Jbeta reverse. Sequencing was performed with immunoSEQ multiplex PCR; in TCRdb, only in-frame clones are kept and a portion is missing. The profile shows more than 100,000 clones, roughly 80% of them singletons. The sample was PBMCs. The receptor set was obtained from a woman in her 50s in good health and CMV-seropositive.

This clone was detected only a few times. The genes are TRBV6-1 and TRBJ1-5; D perhaps matches TRBD1 (5 bases). V lost 4 bases and J lost 5, with 15 bases in between. Germline V gene sequence: CDR1 MNHNS, CDR2 SASEGT. This CDR3 contains 15 residues. The CDR3 DNA follows: TGTGCCAGCAGTGCCTTCGGGGGTTTAGATCAGCCCCAGCATTTT. As protein: CASSAFGGLDQPQHF.

The V gene is TRBV5-1, the J gene TRBJ2-5, with D possibly being TRBD1 (6 bases). In germline, CDR1 is SGHRS, CDR2 YFSETQ. The CDR3 runs to 13 residues. V lost 5 bases, J lost 2 bases, and 10 bases lay in between. CDR3 in amino acids: CASSMDRQETQYF. As DNA, the CDR3 is TGCGCCAGCAGTATGGACAGACAAGAGACCCAGTACTTC.

J is TRBJ2-3 and V is TRBV10-3; D remains ambiguous. Germline CDR1 reads ENHRY; CDR2 reads SYGVKD. This CDR3 is built from 12 residues. The V end was cut by 10 bases, the J end by 3 bases, with 11 bases between. The CDR3 region is CATSPTTDTQYF. The CDR3 bases are TGTGCCACCAGCCCTACGACAGATACGCAGTATTTT.

As for this clone: Other DNA sequences from this sample encode an identical CDR3 as well. The gene calls are TRBV19 and TRBJ1-5, with 9 bases lining up with TRBD1. The J segment lost 5 bases and the V segment lost 6 bases, leaving 5 bases of the junction unmatched. Germline lookup yields CDR1 LNHDA and CDR2 SQIVND (reference sequence). CDR3 length: 14 residues. The CDR3 region is CASSIRDRDQPQHF. CDR3 sequence (DNA): TGTGCCAGTAGCATACGGGACAGGGATCAGCCCCAGCATTTT.

This clone was seen once. The chain carries TRBV27 and TRBJ1-1; D is unresolved. This CDR3 has 14 residues. V was clipped by 3 bases and J by 0 bases, with 8 bases between them. Germline CDR1 reads MNHEY; CDR2 reads SMNVEV (reference sequence). The CDR3 protein is CASSFIAVNTEAFF. The CDR3 region has the DNA TGTGCCAGCAGTTTTATCGCAGTGAACACTGAAGCTTTCTTT.

The V gene is TRBV6-5, the J gene TRBJ1-1; no clear D gene. Germline V gene data show CDR1 as MNHEY and CDR2 as SVGAGI. The CDR3 extends over 12 amino acids. V lost 8 bases and J lost 3, with 10 bases in between. The CDR3 loop reads CASGDTYTEAFF. DNA of the CDR3: TGTGCCAGCGGTGACACCTACACTGAAGCTTTCTTT.

CDR3 in DNA: TGTGCCAGCAGCAATGTAGAGACACCCCTCCACTTT. Translating gives CASSNVETPLHF. The chain carries TRBV5-4 and TRBJ1-6, with no clear D. Per the germline V gene, CDR1 is SGHNT and CDR2 is YYREEE (reference sequence). This CDR3 has 12 residues. The V and J ends lost 4 bases and 11 bases respectively, with 10 bases between them.

This chain connects TRBV2 to TRBJ2-7; tentative D call: TRBD1 (7 bases). The germline gives CDR1 SNHLY, CDR2 FYNNEI. CDR3 length equals 16 residues. With 5 bases removed from V and 5 bases from J, the gap between germline ends came to 22 bases. CDR3 in amino acids: CASSTPQTGRSHEQYF. The CDR3 bases are TGTGCCAGCAGTACACCCCAGACAGGGAGGTCCCACGAGCAGTACTTC.

V gene TRBV29-1 combines with J gene TRBJ2-3; weak D call: TRBD2 (6 bases). CDR1 and CDR2 from the germline V gene are SQVTM and ANQGSEA. The CDR3 runs to 13 residues. Trimming cost V 7 bases and J 6 bases, with 17 bases left between them. The CDR3 coding sequence is TGCAGCGCGAGAAACGTCGGAGGGGATACGCAGTATTTT. Protein sequence: CSARNVGGDTQYF.

V is TRBV7-9 and J is TRBJ2-3; TRBD1 might be the D (6 bases). V shed 3 bases and J shed 1 base, with 23 bases lying between them. This CDR3 is built from 19 residues. The germline CDR1 and CDR2 sequences are SEHNR and FQNEAQ (reference sequence). As DNA, the CDR3 is TGTGCCAGCAGCTTCTTAAGTCTGACAGGCCGCTCCCGCACAGATACGCAGTATTTT. Protein product: CASSFLSLTGRSRTDTQYF.

The rearrangement uses TRBV7-8 and TRBJ2-5, with 10 nucleotides matching TRBD2. Trimming removed 4 bases from V and 5 bases from J; junction bases left unmatched: 13. There are 17 residues in the CDR3. Germline V lookup: CDR1 SGHVS, CDR2 FQNEAQ. CDR3 DNA: TGTGCCAGCAGCTCGGGGGGGCCTAGCGGGAGTGTGGAGACCCAGTACTTC. This sequence encodes CASSSGGPSGSVETQYF.

About this clone: It is unclear where the CDR3 begins or ends on the DNA, so no DNA is shown, and the CDR3 is as TCRdb lists it. The chain has TRBV30 and TRBJ1-2; the table's D call, TRBD1, has no DNA check behind it. 13 amino acids form the CDR3, both terminal residues included. Per the germline V gene, CDR1 is GTSNPN and CDR2 is SVGIG (reference sequence). CDR3 amino acids: CAWSPAFGTGARF.

The rearrangement joins TRBV5-4 to TRBJ1-2; D might be TRBD1 (6 bases). Germline CDR1 SGHNT, CDR2 YYREEE (reference sequence). Trimming took off 4 bases at V and 4 bases at J, with 17 bases between the two ends. This CDR3 has 15 amino acids. The CDR3 spells CASSQRPTGIYGYTF. CDR3 sequence (DNA): TGTGCCAGCAGCCAAAGACCTACAGGGATCTATGGCTACACCTTC.

J is TRBJ2-1 and V is TRBV5-1, with 14 bases aligning to TRBD2. The CDR3 sequence is 18 residues long. Per the germline V gene, CDR1 is SGHRS and CDR2 is YFSETQ. Trimming at V came to 6 bases and at J to 9 bases, leaving 17 bases not matched to a gene. The CDR3 DNA follows: TGCGCCAGCACCCGAACCGAGAGACTAGCGGGGGGGCGGATTGAGCAGTTCTTC. It specifies CASTRTERLAGGRIEQFF.

This chain links TRBV30 with TRBJ1-6; 7 bases match TRBD1. The germline V gene has CDR1 GTSNPN and CDR2 SVGIG (reference sequence). The junction had 8 bases not matched to a gene; V was cut back by 0 bases and J by 0 bases. The length of the CDR3 is 18 residues. In DNA form, the CDR3 reads TGTGCCTGGAGTGTTAAGCAGGGGGGTTTCTCCTATAATTCACCCCTCCACTTT. It codes for CAWSVKQGGFSYNSPLHF. The whole variable domain, remainder taken from reference TRBV30 and TRBJ1-6, is SQTIHQWPATLVQPVGSPLSLECTVEGTSNPNLYWYRQAAGRGLQLLFYSVGIGQISSEVPQNLSASRPQDRQFILSSKKLLLSDSGFYLCAWSVKQGGFSYNSPLHFGNGTRLTVT.